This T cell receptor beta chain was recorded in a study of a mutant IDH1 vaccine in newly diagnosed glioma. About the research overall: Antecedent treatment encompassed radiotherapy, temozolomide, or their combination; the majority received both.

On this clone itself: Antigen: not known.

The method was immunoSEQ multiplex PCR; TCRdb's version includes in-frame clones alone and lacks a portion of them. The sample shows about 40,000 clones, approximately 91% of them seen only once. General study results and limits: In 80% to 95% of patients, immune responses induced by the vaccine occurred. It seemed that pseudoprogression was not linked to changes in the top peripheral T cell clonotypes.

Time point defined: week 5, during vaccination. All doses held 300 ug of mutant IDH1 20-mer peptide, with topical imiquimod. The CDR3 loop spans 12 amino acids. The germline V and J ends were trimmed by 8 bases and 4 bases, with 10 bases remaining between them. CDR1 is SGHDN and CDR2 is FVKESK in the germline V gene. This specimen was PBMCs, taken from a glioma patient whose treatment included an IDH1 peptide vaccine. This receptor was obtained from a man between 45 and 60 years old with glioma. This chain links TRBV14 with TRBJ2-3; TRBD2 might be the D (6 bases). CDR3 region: CASGGGSDTQYF. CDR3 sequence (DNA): TGTGCCAGCGGCGGAGGGTCAGATACGCAGTATTTT.